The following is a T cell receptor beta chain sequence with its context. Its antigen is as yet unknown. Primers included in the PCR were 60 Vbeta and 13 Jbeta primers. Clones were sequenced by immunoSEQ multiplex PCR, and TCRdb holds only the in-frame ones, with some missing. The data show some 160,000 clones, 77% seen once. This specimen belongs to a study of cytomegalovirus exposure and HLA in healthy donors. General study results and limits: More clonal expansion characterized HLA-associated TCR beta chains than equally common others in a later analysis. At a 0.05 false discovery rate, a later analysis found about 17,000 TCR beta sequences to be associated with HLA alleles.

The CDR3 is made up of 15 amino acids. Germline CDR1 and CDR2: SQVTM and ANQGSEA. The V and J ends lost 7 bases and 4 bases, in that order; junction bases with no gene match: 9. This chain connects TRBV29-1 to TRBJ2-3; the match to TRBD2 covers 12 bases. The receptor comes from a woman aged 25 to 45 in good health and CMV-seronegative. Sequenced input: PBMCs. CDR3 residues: CSARGLAGMADTQYF. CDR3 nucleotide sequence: TGCAGCGCCCGAGGACTAGCGGGGATGGCAGATACGCAGTATTTT.